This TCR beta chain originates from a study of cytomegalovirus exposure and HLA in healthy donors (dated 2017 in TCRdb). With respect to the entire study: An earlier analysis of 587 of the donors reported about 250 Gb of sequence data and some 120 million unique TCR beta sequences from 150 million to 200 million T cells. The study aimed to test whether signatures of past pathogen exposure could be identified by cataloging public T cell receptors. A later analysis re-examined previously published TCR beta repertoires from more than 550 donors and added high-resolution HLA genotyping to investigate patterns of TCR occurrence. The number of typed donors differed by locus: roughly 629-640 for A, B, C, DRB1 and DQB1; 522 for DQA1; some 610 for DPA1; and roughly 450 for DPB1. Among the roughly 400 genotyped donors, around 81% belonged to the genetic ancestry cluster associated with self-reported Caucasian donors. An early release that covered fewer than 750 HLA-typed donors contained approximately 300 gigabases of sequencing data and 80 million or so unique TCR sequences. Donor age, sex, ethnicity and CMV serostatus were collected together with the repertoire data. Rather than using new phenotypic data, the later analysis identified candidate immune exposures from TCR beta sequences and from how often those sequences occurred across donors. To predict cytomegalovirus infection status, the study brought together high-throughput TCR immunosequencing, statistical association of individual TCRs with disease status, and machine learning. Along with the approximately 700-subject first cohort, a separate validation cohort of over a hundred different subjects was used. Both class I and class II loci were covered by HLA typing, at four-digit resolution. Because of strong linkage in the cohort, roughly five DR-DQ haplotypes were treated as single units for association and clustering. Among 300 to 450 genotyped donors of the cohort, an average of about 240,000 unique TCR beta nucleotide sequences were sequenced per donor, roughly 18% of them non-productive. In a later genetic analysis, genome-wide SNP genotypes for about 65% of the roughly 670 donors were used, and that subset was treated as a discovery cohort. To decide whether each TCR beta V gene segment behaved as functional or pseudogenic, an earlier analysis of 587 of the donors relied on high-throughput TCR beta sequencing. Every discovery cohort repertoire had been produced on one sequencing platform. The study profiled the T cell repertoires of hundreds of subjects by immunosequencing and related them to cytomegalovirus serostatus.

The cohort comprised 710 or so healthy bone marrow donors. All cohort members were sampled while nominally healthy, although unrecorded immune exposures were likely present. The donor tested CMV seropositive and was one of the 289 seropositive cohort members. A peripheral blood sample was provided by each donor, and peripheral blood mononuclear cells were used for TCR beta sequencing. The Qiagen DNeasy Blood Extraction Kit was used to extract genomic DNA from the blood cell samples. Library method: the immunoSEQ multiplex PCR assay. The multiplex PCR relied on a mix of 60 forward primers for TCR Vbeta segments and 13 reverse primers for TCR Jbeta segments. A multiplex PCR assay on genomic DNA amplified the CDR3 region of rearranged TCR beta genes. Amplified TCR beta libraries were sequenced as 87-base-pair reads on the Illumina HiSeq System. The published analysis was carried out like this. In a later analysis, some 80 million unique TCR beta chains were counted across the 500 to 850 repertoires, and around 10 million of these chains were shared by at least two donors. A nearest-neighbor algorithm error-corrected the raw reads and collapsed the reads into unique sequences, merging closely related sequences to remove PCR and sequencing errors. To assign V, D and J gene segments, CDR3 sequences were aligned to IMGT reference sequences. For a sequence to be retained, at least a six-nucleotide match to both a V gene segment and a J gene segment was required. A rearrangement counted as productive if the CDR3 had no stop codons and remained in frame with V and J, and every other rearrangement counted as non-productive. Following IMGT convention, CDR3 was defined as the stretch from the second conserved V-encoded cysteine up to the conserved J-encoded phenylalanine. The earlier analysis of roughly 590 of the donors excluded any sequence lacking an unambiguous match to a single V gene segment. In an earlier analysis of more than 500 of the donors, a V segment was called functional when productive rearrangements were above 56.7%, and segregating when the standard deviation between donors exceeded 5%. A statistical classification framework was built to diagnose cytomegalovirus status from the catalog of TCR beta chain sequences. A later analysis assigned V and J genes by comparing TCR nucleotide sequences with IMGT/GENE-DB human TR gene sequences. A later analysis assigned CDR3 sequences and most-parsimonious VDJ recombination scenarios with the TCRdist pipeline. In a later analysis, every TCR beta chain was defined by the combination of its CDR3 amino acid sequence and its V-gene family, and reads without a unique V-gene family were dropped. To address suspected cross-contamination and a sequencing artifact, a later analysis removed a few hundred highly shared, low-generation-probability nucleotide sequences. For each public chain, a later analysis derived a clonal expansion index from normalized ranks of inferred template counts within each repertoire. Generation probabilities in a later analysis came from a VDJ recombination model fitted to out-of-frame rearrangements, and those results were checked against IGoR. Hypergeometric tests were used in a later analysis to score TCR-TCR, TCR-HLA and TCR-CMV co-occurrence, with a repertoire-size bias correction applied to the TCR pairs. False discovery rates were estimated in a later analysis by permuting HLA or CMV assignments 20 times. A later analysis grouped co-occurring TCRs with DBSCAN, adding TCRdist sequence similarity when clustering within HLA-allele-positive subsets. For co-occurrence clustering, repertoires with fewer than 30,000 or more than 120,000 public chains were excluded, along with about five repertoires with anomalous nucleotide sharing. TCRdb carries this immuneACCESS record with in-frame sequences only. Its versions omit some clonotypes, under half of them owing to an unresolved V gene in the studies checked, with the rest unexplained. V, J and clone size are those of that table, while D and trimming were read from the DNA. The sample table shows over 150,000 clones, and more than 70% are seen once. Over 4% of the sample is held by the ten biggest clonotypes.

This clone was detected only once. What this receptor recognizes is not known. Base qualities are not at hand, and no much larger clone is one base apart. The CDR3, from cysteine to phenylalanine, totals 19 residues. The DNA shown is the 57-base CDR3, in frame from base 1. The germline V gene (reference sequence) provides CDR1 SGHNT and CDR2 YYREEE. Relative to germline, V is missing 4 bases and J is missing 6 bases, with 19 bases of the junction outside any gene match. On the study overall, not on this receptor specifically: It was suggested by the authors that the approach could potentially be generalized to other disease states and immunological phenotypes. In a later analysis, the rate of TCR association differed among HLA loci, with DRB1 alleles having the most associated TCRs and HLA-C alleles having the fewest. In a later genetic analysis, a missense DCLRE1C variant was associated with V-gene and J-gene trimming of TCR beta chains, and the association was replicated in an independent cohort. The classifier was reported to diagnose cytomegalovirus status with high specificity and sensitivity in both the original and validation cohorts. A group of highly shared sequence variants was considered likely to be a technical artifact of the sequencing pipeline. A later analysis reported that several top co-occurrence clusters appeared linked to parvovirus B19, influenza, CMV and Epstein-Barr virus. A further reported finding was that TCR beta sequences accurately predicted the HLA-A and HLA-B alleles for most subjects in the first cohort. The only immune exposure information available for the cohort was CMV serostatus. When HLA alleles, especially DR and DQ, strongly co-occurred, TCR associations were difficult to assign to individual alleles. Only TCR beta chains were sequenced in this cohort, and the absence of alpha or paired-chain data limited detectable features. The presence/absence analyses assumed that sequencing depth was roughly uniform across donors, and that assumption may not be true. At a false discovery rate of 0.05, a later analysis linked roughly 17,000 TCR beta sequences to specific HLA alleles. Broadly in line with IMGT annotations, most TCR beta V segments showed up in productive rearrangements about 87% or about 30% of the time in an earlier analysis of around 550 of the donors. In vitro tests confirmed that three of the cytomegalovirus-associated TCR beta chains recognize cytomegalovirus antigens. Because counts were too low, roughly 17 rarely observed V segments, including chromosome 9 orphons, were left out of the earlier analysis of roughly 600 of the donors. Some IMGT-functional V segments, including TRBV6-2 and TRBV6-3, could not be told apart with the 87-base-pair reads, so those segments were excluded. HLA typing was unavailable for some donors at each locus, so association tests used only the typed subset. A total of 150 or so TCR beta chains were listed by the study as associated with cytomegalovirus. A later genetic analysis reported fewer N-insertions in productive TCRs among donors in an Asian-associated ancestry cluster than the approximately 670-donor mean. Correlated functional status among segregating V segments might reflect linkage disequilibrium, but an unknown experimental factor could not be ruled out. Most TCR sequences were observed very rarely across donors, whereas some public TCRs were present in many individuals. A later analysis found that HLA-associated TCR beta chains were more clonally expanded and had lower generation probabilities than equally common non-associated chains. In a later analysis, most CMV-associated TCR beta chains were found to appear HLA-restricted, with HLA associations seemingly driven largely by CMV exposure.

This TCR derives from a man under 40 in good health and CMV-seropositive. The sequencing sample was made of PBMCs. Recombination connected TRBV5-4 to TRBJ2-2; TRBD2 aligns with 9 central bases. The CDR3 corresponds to CASSGGAGGSGREAGELFF. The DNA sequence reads TGTGCCAGCAGCGGGGGGGCAGGGGGTAGCGGGAGAGAAGCCGGGGAGCTGTTTTTT.